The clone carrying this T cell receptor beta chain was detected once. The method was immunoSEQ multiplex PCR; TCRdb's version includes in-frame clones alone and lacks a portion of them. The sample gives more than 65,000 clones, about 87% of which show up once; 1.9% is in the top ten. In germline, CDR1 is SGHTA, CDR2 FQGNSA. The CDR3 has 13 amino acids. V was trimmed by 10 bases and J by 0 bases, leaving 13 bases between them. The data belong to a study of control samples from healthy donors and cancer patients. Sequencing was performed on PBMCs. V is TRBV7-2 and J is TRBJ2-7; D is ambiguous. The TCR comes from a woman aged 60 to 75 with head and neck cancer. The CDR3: CATGVSLSYEQYF. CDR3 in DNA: TGTGCCACCGGAGTCAGCCTCTCCTACGAGCAGTACTTC.